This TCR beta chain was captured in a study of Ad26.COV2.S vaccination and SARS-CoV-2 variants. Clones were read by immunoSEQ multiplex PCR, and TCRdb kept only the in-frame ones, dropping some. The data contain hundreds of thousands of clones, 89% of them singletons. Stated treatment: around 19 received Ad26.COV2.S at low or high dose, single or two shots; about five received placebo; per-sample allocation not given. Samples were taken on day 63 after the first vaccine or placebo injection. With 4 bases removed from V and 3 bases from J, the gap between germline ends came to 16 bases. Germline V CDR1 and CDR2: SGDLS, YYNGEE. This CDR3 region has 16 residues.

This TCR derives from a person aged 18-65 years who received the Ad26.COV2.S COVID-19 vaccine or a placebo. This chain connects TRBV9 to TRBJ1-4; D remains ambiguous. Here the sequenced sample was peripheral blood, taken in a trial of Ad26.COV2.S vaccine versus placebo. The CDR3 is CASSPRSGEANEKLFF. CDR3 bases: TGTGCCAGCAGCCCCCGCTCCGGAGAAGCTAATGAAAAACTGTTTTTT. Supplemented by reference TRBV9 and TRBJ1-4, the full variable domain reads DSGVTQTPKHLITATGQRVTLRCSPRSGDLSVYWYQQSLDQGLQFLIQYYNGEERAKGNILERFSAQQFPDLHSELNLSSLELGDSALYFCASSPRSGEANEKLFFGSGTQLSVL.